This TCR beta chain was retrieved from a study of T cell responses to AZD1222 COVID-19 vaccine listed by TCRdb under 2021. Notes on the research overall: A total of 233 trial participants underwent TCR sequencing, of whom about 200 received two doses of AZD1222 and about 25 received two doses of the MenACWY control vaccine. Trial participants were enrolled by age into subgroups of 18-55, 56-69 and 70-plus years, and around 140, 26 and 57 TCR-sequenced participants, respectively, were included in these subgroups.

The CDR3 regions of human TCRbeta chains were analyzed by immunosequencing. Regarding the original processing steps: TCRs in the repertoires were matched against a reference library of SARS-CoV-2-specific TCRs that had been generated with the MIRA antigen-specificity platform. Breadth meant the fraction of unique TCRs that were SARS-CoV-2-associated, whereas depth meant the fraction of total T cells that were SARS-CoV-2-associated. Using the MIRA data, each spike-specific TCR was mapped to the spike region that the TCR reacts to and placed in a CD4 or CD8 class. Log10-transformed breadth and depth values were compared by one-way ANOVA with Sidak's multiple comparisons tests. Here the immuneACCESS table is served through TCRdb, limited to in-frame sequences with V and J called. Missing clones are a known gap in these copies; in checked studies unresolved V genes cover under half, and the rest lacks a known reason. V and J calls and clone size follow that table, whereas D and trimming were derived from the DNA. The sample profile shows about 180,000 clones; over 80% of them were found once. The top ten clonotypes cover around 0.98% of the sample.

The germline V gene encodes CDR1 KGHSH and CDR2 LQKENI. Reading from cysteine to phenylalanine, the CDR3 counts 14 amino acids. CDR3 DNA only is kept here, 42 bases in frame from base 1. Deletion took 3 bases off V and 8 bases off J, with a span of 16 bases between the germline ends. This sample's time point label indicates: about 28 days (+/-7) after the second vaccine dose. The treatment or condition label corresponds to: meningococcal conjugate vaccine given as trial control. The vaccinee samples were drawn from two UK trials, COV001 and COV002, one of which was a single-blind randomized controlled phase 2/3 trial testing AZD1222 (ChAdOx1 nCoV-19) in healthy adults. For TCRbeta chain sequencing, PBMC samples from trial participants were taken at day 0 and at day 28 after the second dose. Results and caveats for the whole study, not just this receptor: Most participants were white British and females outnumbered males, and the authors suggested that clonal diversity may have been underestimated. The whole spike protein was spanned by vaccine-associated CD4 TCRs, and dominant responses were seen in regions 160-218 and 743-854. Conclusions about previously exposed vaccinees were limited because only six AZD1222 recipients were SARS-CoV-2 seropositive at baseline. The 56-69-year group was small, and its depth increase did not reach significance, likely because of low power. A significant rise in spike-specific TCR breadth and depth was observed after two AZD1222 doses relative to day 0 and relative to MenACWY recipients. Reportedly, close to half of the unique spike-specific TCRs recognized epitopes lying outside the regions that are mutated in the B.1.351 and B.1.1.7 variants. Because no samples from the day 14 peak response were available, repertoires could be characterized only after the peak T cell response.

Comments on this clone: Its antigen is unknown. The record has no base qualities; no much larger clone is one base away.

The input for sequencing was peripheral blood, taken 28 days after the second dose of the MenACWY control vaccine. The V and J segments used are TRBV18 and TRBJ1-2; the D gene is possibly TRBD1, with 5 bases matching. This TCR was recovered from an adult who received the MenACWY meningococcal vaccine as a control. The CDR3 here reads CASSPGLGLGGYTF. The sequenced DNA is TGTGCCAGCTCACCGGGGCTAGGGTTAGGCGGCTACACCTTC.